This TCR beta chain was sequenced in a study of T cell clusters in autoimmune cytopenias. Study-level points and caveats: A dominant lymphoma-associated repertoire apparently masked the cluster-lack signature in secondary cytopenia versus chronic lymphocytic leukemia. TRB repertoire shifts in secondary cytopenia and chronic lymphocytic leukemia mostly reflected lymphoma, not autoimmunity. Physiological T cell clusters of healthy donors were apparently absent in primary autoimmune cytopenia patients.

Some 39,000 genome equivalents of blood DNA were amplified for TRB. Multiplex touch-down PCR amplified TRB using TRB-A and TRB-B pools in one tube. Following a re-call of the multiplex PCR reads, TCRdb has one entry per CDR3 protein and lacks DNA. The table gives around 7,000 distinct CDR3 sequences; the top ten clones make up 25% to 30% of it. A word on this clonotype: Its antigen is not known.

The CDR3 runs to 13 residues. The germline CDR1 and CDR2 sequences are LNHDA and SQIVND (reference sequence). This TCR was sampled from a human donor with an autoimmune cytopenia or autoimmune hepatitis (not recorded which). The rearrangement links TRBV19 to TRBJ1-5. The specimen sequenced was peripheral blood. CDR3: CASRGQFNQPQHF.